The 19 T cell receptor beta chains given below trace back to one sample, sequenced in a study of blood T cell repertoires in COVID-19. This table comes from immunoSEQ multiplex PCR, and its TCRdb copy is limited to in-frame clones, with some not included. The sample includes 250,000 to 350,000 clones, nearly 90% of them seen just once. The sequencing input was PBMCs or T cells enriched from blood (not recorded which). The receptors come from a woman aged 25 to 39 who had recovered from COVID-19.

The chain joins TRBV7-8 to TRBJ1-3; D is unclear. CDR1 is SGHVS and CDR2 is FQNEAQ in the germline V gene. Trimming took 2 bases from V and 0 from J, leaving 23 bases between them. This CDR3 spans 20 amino acids. The CDR3 sequence is CASSLTTAGVQRSSGNTIYF. CDR3 nucleotide sequence: TGTGCCAGCAGCTTAACTACCGCAGGCGTACAGCGGTCCTCTGGAAACACCATATATTTT.

The gene calls are TRBV10-3 and TRBJ2-3, with 11 bases fitting TRBD2. Germline V gene lookup returns CDR1 ENHRY and CDR2 SYGVKD. Trimming cost V 3 bases and J 3 bases; bases outside gene matches: 5. This CDR3 has 16 residues. The CDR3 sequence: CAISEEGLAATDTQYF. CDR3 DNA: TGTGCCATCAGTGAAGAGGGACTAGCGGCTACAGATACGCAGTATTTT.

This chain connects TRBV4-1 to TRBJ1-1; D unclear. V lost 0 bases to trimming and J lost 3 bases, with 11 bases between them. The CDR3 totals 15 residues. Germline CDR1 MGHRA, CDR2 YSYEKL. CDR3 sequence reads: CASSQDLISYTEAFF. DNA of the CDR3: TGCGCCAGCAGCCAAGATCTTATTAGTTACACTGAAGCTTTCTTT.

The rearrangement uses TRBV9 and TRBJ1-2; 11 nucleotides match TRBD1. The J segment lost 7 bases and the V segment lost 7 bases, leaving 6 bases of the junction unmatched. Germline assignment: CDR1 SGDLS and CDR2 YYNGEE. This CDR3 is 13 amino acids long. The CDR3 DNA reads as TGTGCCAGCCGGACAGGGGGCATGGGTGGCTACACCTTC. Translated: CASRTGGMGGYTF.

The chain joins TRBV28 to TRBJ1-1, with 9 bases aligning to TRBD1. The CDR3 is made up of 13 amino acids. In germline, CDR1 is MDHEN, CDR2 SYDVKM. With 5 bases clipped from V and 11 bases from J, the junction kept 9 bases outside the gene matches. The CDR3 is CASSTRTGVGAFF. The CDR3 DNA reads as TGTGCCAGCAGTACTCGGACAGGGGTCGGTGCTTTCTTT.

This chain links TRBV6-2 or TRBV6-3 with TRBJ1-5, with TRBD1 matching over 10 bases. This CDR3 spans 19 amino acids. Germline values: CDR1 MNHEY, CDR2 SVGEGT. V trimming: 6 bases; J trimming: 2 bases; junction bases outside the gene matches: 16. In DNA, the CDR3 is TGTGCCAGCAGCTTTCAGATTAGACAGGGGGCGAAAGGCAATCAGCCCCAGCATTTT. Its protein product is CASSFQIRQGAKGNQPQHF.

The chain uses TRBV7-3 and TRBJ1-1; tentatively, D is TRBD1 (5 bases). Deletions cut 3 bases from V and 3 bases from J, with 8 bases between. The CDR3 runs to 13 residues. Germline V gene data show CDR1 as SGHTA and CDR2 as FQGTGA. The chain's CDR3 is CASSFRDYTEAFF. As DNA, the CDR3 is TGTGCCAGCAGCTTCAGGGATTACACTGAAGCTTTCTTT. Combining the CDR3 with reference TRBV7-3 and TRBJ1-1 gives the whole variable domain GAGVSQTPSNKVTEKGKYVELRCDPISGHTALYWYRQSLGQGPEFLIYFQGTGAADDSGLPNDRFFAVRPEGSVSTLKIQRTERGDSAVYLCASSFRDYTEAFFGQGTRLTVV.

The CDR3 loop is CAWSGRINTGELFF. CDR3 coding DNA: TGTGCCTGGAGTGGGAGAATAAACACCGGGGAGCTGTTTTTT. The rearrangement links TRBV30 to TRBJ2-2; no clear D gene. The CDR3 runs to 14 residues. Deletions cut 1 base from V and 2 bases from J, with 8 bases between. Per the germline V gene, CDR1 is GTSNPN and CDR2 is SVGIG (reference sequence). Full variable domain (outside the CDR3, taken from reference TRBV30 and TRBJ2-2): SQTIHQWPATLVQPVGSPLSLECTVEGTSNPNLYWYRQAAGRGLQLLFYSVGIGQISSEVPQNLSASRPQDRQFILSSKKLLLSDSGFYLCAWSGRINTGELFFGEGSRLTVL.

The rearrangement uses TRBV5-6 and TRBJ2-7; D unresolved. The CDR3 extends over 15 amino acids. V shed 0 bases and J shed 0 bases, with 10 bases lying between them. Germline assignment: CDR1 SGHDT and CDR2 YYEEEE. The CDR3: CASSLVGRSSYEQYF. The DNA for the CDR3 is TGTGCCAGCAGCTTGGTCGGCCGGAGCTCCTACGAGCAGTACTTC.

This clone was counted once. The chain is built from TRBV28 and TRBJ2-7; D may be TRBD1 (5 bases). Germline lookup yields CDR1 MDHEN and CDR2 SYDVKM. The CDR3 runs 11 residues. Trimming cost V 2 bases and J 6 bases, with 5 bases left between them. Here the CDR3 reads CASSLQGEQYF. CDR3 DNA: TGTGCCAGCAGTTTACAGGGCGAGCAGTACTTC.

The J gene is TRBJ2-7, the V gene TRBV19; 7 nucleotides match TRBD1. With 4 bases clipped from V and 4 bases from J, the junction kept 4 bases outside the gene matches. This CDR3 is 13 amino acids long. Germline V CDR1 and CDR2: LNHDA, SQIVND (reference sequence). In DNA, the CDR3 is TGTGCCAGTAGTACGAACAGGGGATACGAGCAGTACTTC. Translated, it gives CASSTNRGYEQYF. The full variable domain, rest sourced from reference TRBV19 and TRBJ2-7, is DGGITQSPKYLFRKEGQNVTLSCEQNLNHDAMYWYRQDPGQGLRLIYYSQIVNDFQKGDIAEGYSVSREKKESFPLTVTSAQKNPTAFYLCASSTNRGYEQYFGPGTRLTVT.

This clone was detected a few times. This rearrangement joins TRBV10-1 to TRBJ2-2; D unresolved. The CDR3 totals 13 residues. V was shortened by 4 bases and J by 4 bases, with 7 bases between the two germline ends. CDR1 is WNHNN, CDR2 SYGVQD, per germline (reference sequence). The CDR3 coding sequence is TGCGCCAGCAGTGTGTACGGCACCGGGGAGCTGTTTTTT. Translation: CASSVYGTGELFF.

The genes are TRBV4-1 and TRBJ2-1, with TRBD1 matching over 7 bases. The CDR3 runs 17 residues. CDR1 MGHRA and CDR2 YSYEKL come from the germline V gene. J gave up 0 bases and V 2 bases, and 7 bases lay outside the gene matches. The CDR3 bases are TGCGCCAGCAGCCAACTGGTGACAGGGAGCTCCTACAATGAGCAGTTCTTC. It translates to CASSQLVTGSSYNEQFF.

The chain employs TRBV7-9 and TRBJ1-5, with TRBD1 matching 9 bases. This CDR3 has 16 amino acids. Germline V CDR1 and CDR2: SEHNR, FQNEAQ (reference sequence). V was pared by 5 bases and J by 7 bases, with 12 bases of the junction left unmatched. The CDR3 DNA follows: TGTGCCAGCAGCGCCAGCTGGGGACAGGGCTGGCAGCCCCAGCATTTT. This sequence encodes CASSASWGQGWQPQHF.

The genes are TRBV20-1 and TRBJ2-7; 10 bases map to TRBD2. CDR1 DFQATT and CDR2 SNEGSKA come from the germline V gene (reference sequence). This CDR3 contains 14 residues. V trimming: 3 bases; J trimming: 0 bases; junction bases outside the gene matches: 2. In nucleotides, the CDR3 is TGCAGTGCTAGTAGCGGGAGGTTCTCCTACGAGCAGTACTTC. It yields the protein CSASSGRFSYEQYF.

This clone has only a few counts. The chain combines TRBV28 with TRBJ1-5; D may be TRBD1 (6 bases). The CDR3 is 16 amino acids. CDR1 is MDHEN and CDR2 is SYDVKM in the germline V gene. V lost 2 bases and J lost 6, with 17 bases in between. The CDR3 DNA reads TGTGCCAGCAGTTTAGGGGGGGCGGCCCCGCTTCAGCCCCAGCATTTT. Translation gives CASSLGGAAPLQPQHF.

There are a few counts of this clone. V gene TRBV27 combines with J gene TRBJ1-6; D remains unclear. The germline gives CDR1 MNHEY, CDR2 SMNVEV (reference sequence). This CDR3 comprises 16 residues. The V gene lost 6 bases and the J gene lost 4 bases, with 16 bases spanning the gap. CDR3 bases: TGTGCCAGCAGACGGGGAGCGTCGGGGTATAATTCACCCCTCCACTTT. This encodes CASRRGASGYNSPLHF.

This clone was picked up one time. The rearrangement links TRBV21-1 to TRBJ2-1; the table's D call of TRBD2 was not tested on the DNA. TRBV21-1 is labeled a pseudogene. The CDR3 has 16 amino acids. The CDR3 coding sequence is TGTGCCAGCAGCAAATGGGGAGGCGCGACAATAAATGAGCAGTTCTTC. As protein: CASSKWGGATINEQFF.

This clone was recorded only once. The genes are TRBV5-1 and TRBJ1-4; no clear D. The CDR3 contains 17 residues. V gave up 3 bases and J gave up 7 bases, with 22 bases separating them. From germline, CDR1 is SGHRS and CDR2 YFSETQ. In DNA form, the CDR3 reads TGCGCCAGCAGCTCTCGCGCCCGAACCCCTCGGGGTGAAAAACTGTTTTTT. Amino acids: CASSSRARTPRGEKLFF.